This T cell receptor beta chain was recovered during a study of T cells in Graves' hyperthyroidism and ophthalmopathy. Study-wide results and caveats: In the blood, most expanded thyroid clonotypes above 0.001 appeared as well.

J gave up 2 bases and V 4 bases, and 6 bases lay outside the gene matches. The germline V gene encodes CDR1 SGHRS and CDR2 YFSETQ. This CDR3 region has 15 residues. Researchers took RNA transcripts and amplified the TCR beta CDR3 regions from them. TCR CDR3 underwent first-round RT-PCR with the HTBI primer set. TCRdb re-analysed the multiplex PCR reads in MiXCR, keeping a single row per CDR3 protein. The top ten clones hold approximately 16% of a sample with about 530,000 distinct CDR3 sequences, under 20% of them seen once. The PBMCs studied were ones that came from 9 to 10 ml fresh peripheral blood. As regards this clonotype: Its specificity is unknown.

The receptor was isolated from a woman aged 18-30 years with Graves' ophthalmopathy. The gene calls are TRBV5-1 and TRBJ2-3; the match to TRBD1 covers 8 bases. The sequenced sample was blood. The CDR3, as DNA: TGCGCCAGCAGCGCGGACAGGGCCCACACAGATACGCAGTATTTT. As protein: CASSADRAHTDTQYF.